This entry is about one TCR beta chain. The antigen remains unidentified. In the original analysis: ImmunoSEQ yielded junction-only sequences lacking quality scores, so filtering differed. TCRdb keeps only in-frame clones here, not all; method: immunoSEQ multiplex PCR. V and J calls and clone size are given by that table; D and trimming were obtained from the DNA. The sample has fewer than 350,000 clones, around nine tenths seen once. This record comes from a study of shared clonotypes between healthy human individuals. Study-wide results and limits: Clonotype sharing across several donors was observed for around 5% of naive CD4 clonotypes. Generation probability values for non-shared clonotypes were lower than those for clonotypes shared by all four donors.

The CDR3 consists of 17 residues. V was shortened by 1 base and J by 2 bases, with 14 bases between the two germline ends. Germline V gives CDR1 MGHRA, CDR2 YSYEKL. The receptor was derived from a young man in good health. Sample: memory CD8+ T cells sorted from blood. Specified subset: CD45RO+ cells pooled with CCR7-negative TemRA cells. The chain couples TRBV4-1 to TRBJ2-2; D may correspond to TRBD1 or TRBD2 (6 bases each). The CDR3: CASSQVWTGANTGELFF. The CDR3 region has the DNA TGCGCCAGCAGCCAAGTGTGGACGGGGGCCAACACCGGGGAGCTGTTTTTT.